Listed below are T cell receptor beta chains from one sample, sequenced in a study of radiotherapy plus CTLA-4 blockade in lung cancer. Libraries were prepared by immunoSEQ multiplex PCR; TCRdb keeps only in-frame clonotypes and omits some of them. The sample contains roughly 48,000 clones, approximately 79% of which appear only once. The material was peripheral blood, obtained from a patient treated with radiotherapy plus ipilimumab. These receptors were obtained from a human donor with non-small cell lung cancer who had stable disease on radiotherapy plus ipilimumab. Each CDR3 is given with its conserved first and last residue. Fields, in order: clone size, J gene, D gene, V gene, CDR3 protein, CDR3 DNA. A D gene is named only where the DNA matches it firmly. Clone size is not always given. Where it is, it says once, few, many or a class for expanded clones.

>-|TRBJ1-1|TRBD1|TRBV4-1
CASSPYPLPGGSGTEAFF
TGCGCCAGCAGCCCCTACCCCCTTCCAGGGGGCTCGGGCACTGAAGCTTTCTTT
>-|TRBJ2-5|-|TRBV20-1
CSARAEETQYF
TGCAGTGCTAGAGCAGAGGAGACCCAGTACTTC
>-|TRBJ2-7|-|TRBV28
CASSAGQYLSYEQYF
TGTGCCAGCAGCGCCGGACAGTACCTCTCCTACGAGCAGTACTTC
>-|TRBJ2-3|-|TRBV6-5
CASLPGADLTDTQYF
TGTGCCAGCCTCCCGGGGGCAGACCTCACAGATACGCAGTATTTT
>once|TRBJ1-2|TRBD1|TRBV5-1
CASSFSGTGDYGYTF
TGCGCCAGCAGCTTCTCCGGGACAGGGGACTATGGCTACACCTTC
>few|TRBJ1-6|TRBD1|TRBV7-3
CASSPGGDSPLHF
TGTGCCAGCAGCCCAGGGGGTGATTCACCCCTCCACTTT
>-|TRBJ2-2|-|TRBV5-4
CASSWDPSNTGELFF
TGTGCCAGCAGCTGGGACCCTTCGAACACCGGGGAGCTGTTTTTT
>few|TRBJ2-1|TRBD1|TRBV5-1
CASSPGQVWEQFF
TGCGCCAGCAGCCCCGGACAGGTTTGGGAGCAGTTCTTC
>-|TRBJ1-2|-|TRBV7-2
CASSLTAGAGLYGYTF
TGTGCCAGCAGCTTAACAGCGGGGGCAGGTCTCTATGGCTACACCTTC
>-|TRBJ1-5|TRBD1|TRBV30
CAWDGQGGNQPQHF
TGTGCCTGGGATGGACAGGGGGGGAATCAGCCCCAGCATTTT
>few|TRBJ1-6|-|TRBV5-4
CASSREASPLHF
TGTGCCAGCAGCAGGGAGGCGTCGCCCCTCCACTTT
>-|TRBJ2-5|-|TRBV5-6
CASSWTTAQETQYF
TGTGCCAGCAGCTGGACTACCGCTCAAGAGACCCAGTACTTC
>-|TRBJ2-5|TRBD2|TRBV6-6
CASRAGATQETQYF
TGTGCCAGCAGAGCGGGGGCTACCCAAGAGACCCAGTACTTC
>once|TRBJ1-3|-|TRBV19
CASSIRRNTIYF
TGTGCCAGTAGTATACGAAGAAACACCATATATTTT
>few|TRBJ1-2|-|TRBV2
CASAGAVVDYGYTF
TGTGCCAGCGCAGGGGCGGTAGTTGACTATGGCTACACCTTC
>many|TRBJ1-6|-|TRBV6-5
CASSGRTNSPLHF
TGTGCCAGCAGCGGACGGACCAATTCACCCCTCCACTTT
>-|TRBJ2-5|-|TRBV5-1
CASSSTNPKETQYF
TGCGCCAGCAGCTCGACCAACCCAAAAGAGACCCAGTACTTC
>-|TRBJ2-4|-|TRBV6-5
CATNPSGNIQYF
TGTGCCACCAATCCTTCAGGAAACATTCAGTACTTC
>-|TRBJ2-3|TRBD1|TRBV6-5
CASSYLTGGATDTQYF
TGTGCCAGCAGTTACTTGACAGGGGGCGCGACAGATACGCAGTATTTT
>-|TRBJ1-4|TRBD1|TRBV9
CASSAAEGQYEKLFF
TGTGCCAGCAGCGCGGCAGAGGGACAGTATGAAAAACTGTTTTTT
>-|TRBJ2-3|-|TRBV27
CASSRISDTQYF
TGTGCCAGCAGCCGAATATCAGATACGCAGTATTTT
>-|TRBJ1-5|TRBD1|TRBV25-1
CASSTGGSQPQHF
TGTGCCAGCTCGACAGGGGGGAGTCAGCCCCAGCATTTT
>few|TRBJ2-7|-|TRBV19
CASSIGGSALYEQYF
TGTGCCAGTAGTATAGGGGGCAGTGCCCTCTACGAGCAGTACTTC
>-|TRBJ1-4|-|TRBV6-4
CASSDTYGNEKLFF
TGTGCCAGCAGTGATACCTACGGTAATGAAAAACTGTTTTTT
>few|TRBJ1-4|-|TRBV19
CASSLGATNEKLFF
TGTGCCAGTAGTCTGGGGGCAACTAATGAAAAACTGTTTTTT
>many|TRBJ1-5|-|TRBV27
CASSLLGAGQPQHF
TGTGCCAGCAGTTTATTGGGGGCAGGGCAGCCCCAGCATTTT
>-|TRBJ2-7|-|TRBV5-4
CASSEDTYEQYF
TGTGCCAGCAGCGAGGATACCTACGAGCAGTACTTC
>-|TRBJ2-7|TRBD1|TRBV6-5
CASRHRGASSYEQYF
TGTGCCAGCCGCCACAGGGGGGCTAGCTCCTACGAGCAGTACTTC
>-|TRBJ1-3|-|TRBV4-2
CASSQPGSSGNTIYF
TGTGCCAGCAGCCAACCAGGGAGCTCTGGAAACACCATATATTTT
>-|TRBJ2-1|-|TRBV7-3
CASSFYHTPGPGNEQFF
TGTGCCAGCAGCTTCTACCACACACCGGGTCCGGGGAATGAGCAGTTCTTC
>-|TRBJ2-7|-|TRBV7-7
CASSLASGDEQYF
TGTGCCAGCAGCTTAGCCAGTGGGGACGAGCAGTACTTC
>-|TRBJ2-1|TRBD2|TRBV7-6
CASSPRTSGGYYNEQFF
TGTGCCAGCAGCCCCCGGACTAGCGGGGGGTACTACAATGAGCAGTTCTTC
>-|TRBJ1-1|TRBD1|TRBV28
CASTGTGGFWDEAFF
TGTGCCAGCACTGGGACAGGGGGCTTTTGGGATGAAGCTTTCTTT
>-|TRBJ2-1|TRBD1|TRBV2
CASSGFIPGQIQNEQFF
TGTGCCAGCAGTGGATTCATCCCGGGACAGATTCAAAATGAGCAGTTCTTC
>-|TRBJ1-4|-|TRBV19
CASSTTDRPNEKLFF
TGTGCCAGTAGTACAACCGACAGGCCTAATGAAAAACTGTTTTTT
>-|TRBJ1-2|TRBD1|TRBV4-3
CASSQVSRDRGPGYTF
TGCGCCAGCAGCCAAGTTTCCCGGGACAGGGGGCCTGGCTACACCTTC
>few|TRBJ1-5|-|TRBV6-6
CASSYSSNQPQHF
TGTGCCAGCAGTTACTCAAGCAATCAGCCCCAGCATTTT
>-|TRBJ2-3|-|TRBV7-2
CASSSGPDTQYF
TGTGCCAGCAGCTCCGGGCCCGATACGCAGTATTTT
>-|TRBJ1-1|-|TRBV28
CASSFPRGTMNTEAFF
TGTGCCAGCAGTTTCCCAAGAGGAACGATGAACACTGAAGCTTTCTTT
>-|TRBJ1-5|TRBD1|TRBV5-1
CASSLGTGGNQPQHF
TGCGCCAGCAGCTTGGGGACAGGGGGTAATCAGCCCCAGCATTTT
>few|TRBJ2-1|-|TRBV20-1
CSARDFDSQFF
TGCAGTGCTAGAGATTTCGACAGTCAGTTCTTC
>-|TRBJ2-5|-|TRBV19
CASGGQGQETQYF
TGTGCCAGCGGGGGGCAGGGCCAAGAGACCCAGTACTTC
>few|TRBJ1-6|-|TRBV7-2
CASSLAGGQNNSPLHF
TGTGCCAGCAGCTTAGCGGGTGGGCAGAATAATTCACCCCTCCACTTT
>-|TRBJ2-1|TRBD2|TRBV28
CATLKRGGDNEQFF
TGTGCCACCTTGAAGCGGGGGGGTGACAATGAGCAGTTCTTC
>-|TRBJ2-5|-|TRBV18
CASRTRGGVGETQYF
TGTGCCAGCAGGACTAGAGGGGGGGTCGGAGAGACCCAGTACTTC
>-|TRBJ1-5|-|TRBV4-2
CASSQESTQPQHF
TGTGCCAGCAGCCAAGAGAGCACTCAGCCCCAGCATTTT
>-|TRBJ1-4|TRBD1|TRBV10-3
CAIGDREGEKLFF
TGTGCCATCGGAGACAGGGAGGGGGAAAAACTGTTTTTT
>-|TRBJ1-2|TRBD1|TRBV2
CASRAGGSYGYTF
TGTGCCAGCAGGGCAGGGGGCAGCTATGGCTACACCTTC
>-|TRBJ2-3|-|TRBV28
CASSVTGFALTDTQYF
TGTGCCAGCAGTGTCACAGGGTTCGCCCTCACAGATACGCAGTATTTT
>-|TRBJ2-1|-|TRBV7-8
CASSFQQGWNEQFF
TGTGCCAGCAGCTTCCAGCAGGGCTGGAATGAGCAGTTCTTC
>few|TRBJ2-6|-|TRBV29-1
CSVDTLEGSGANVLTF
TGCAGCGTTGATACGCTGGAGGGCTCTGGGGCCAACGTCCTGACTTTC
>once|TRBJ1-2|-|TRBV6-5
CASIVDGRNYYGYTF
TGTGCCAGCATAGTGGACGGAAGAAATTACTATGGCTACACCTTC
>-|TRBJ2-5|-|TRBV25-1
CASSDPRGVQETQYF
TGTGCCAGCAGTGATCCTCGGGGCGTGCAAGAGACCCAGTACTTC
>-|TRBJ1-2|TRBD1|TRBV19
CASSIPRTGANYGYTF
TGTGCCAGTAGTATCCCCCGGACAGGGGCTAACTATGGCTACACCTTC